The 17 T cell receptor beta chains given below trace back to one sample, sequenced in a study of Tregs in tolerant kidney transplant recipients. The assay was immunoSEQ multiplex PCR, and TCRdb's table has in-frame clones only and misses some. The table has more than 95,000 clones, roughly 92% seen once. Sequencing was performed on CD4+ T cells from blood. The origin of the receptors is a human donor in good health.

CDR3 amino acids: CSVGEDDGYTF. CDR3 DNA: TGCAGTGTGGGGGAAGACGATGGCTACACCTTC. The chain combines TRBV20-1 with TRBJ1-2, with D possibly TRBD1 on 5 matching bases. Trimming removed 7 bases at V and 6 bases at J, with 12 bases between. Germline V gene data show CDR1 as DFQATT and CDR2 as SNEGSKA (reference sequence). This CDR3 is built from 11 residues.

The chain links TRBV11-2 to TRBJ2-7, with 7 bases aligning to TRBD2. J was trimmed by 3 bases and V by 5 bases; bases with no gene match: 10. The CDR3 length is 15 residues. Looked up from germline, CDR1 is SGHAT and CDR2 is FQNNGV. CDR3 in amino acids: CASSKVLGGSYEQYF. In nucleotides, the CDR3 is TGTGCCAGCAGCAAGGTACTGGGGGGGAGCTACGAGCAGTACTTC.

The rearrangement links TRBV2 to TRBJ2-1, with 7 bases matching TRBD1. There are 13 residues in the CDR3. Germline V gives CDR1 SNHLY, CDR2 FYNNEI. With 7 bases clipped from V and 1 base from J, the junction kept 1 base outside the gene matches. The CDR3 sequence is CASTTGSYNEQFF. CDR3 DNA sequence: TGTGCCAGCACGACAGGGTCCTACAATGAGCAGTTCTTC.

The gene calls are TRBV5-1 and TRBJ1-5; TRBD1 might be the D (5 bases). Between the trimmed V and J ends, which lost 3 bases and 6 bases, there was a span of 13 bases. The CDR3 runs to 14 residues. Germline CDR1 reads SGHRS; CDR2 reads YFSETQ. CDR3 coding DNA: TGCGCCAGCAGCTGGGGCGGGACGGGTCAGCCCCAGCATTTT. Protein product: CASSWGGTGQPQHF.

V and J are TRBV10-3 and TRBJ2-7; TRBD1 aligns across 9 bases. The CDR3 spans 15 residues. Per the germline V gene, CDR1 is ENHRY and CDR2 is SYGVKD. Germline trimming cut 5 bases from V and 1 base from J; bases unmatched to any gene: 6. The CDR3 DNA reads as TGTGCCATCAGTTGGCCGGGACAGGGATCCTACGAGCAGTACTTC. Encoded protein: CAISWPGQGSYEQYF.

This chain uses TRBV18 with TRBJ2-3; D may be TRBD2 (6 bases). Trimming shortened V by 6 bases and J by 5 bases, and 12 bases separated the two germline ends. Germline-derived CDR1 and CDR2 are KGHSH and LQKENI. This CDR3 is built from 13 residues. CDR3 nucleotides: TGTGCCAGCTCCCCCGTCGGGAGAGATACGCAGTATTTT. It encodes CASSPVGRDTQYF.

The J gene is TRBJ2-5, the V gene TRBV4-2, with 11 bases aligning to TRBD1. The V and J ends lost 4 bases and 5 bases, in that order; junction bases with no gene match: 6. Germline-derived CDR1 and CDR2 are LGHNA and YNFKEQ. The CDR3 runs to 15 residues. This chain's CDR3 is CASSLGQGAWETQYF. CDR3 in DNA: TGTGCCAGCAGCCTCGGACAGGGGGCGTGGGAGACCCAGTACTTC.

This chain uses TRBV5-1 with TRBJ2-1; D is ambiguous. The ends were cut back, 3 bases at V and 4 bases at J, with 14 bases in the middle. This CDR3 is 15 amino acids long. Germline CDR1 and CDR2: SGHRS and YFSETQ. The CDR3 loop reads CASSSLKPIYNEQFF. For the CDR3, the DNA is TGCGCCAGCAGCTCTCTCAAACCTATTTACAATGAGCAGTTCTTC.

The chain recombines TRBV27 with TRBJ1-2; weak D call: TRBD1 (6 bases). CDR3 length equals 13 residues. Germline V lookup: CDR1 MNHEY, CDR2 SMNVEV (reference sequence). Trimming left V 5 bases short and J 7 bases short, with 14 bases between. As DNA, the CDR3 is TGTGCCAGCAGTACCCCGGACAGAGTTGGCTACACCTTC. It specifies CASSTPDRVGYTF.

As DNA, the CDR3 is TGTGCCAGCAGTTTTCAGGGGGTGAATCAGCCCCAGCATTTT. As protein: CASSFQGVNQPQHF. This chain joins TRBV27 and TRBJ1-5, with 7 positions matching TRBD1. V was clipped by 3 bases and J by 4 bases; unmatched bases: 3. CDR3 length: 14 amino acids. Per germline, CDR1 MNHEY and CDR2 SMNVEV (reference sequence).

In its sample, this clone was seen once. CDR3 nucleotide sequence: TGTGCCAGCAGCTCCTCCGGCGGGGGCTCGGATACGCAGTATTTT. This translates into CASSSSGGGSDTQYF. The chain recombines TRBV7-9 with TRBJ2-3; maybe TRBD2 (7 bases). This CDR3 contains 15 residues. V lost 4 bases and J lost 6, with 17 bases in between. CDR1 SEHNR and CDR2 FQNEAQ come from the germline V gene (reference sequence).

J is TRBJ1-4 and V is TRBV18; D is uncertain. V lost 1 base to trimming and J lost 5 bases, with 8 bases between them. The CDR3 is made up of 14 amino acids. The germline V gene encodes CDR1 KGHSH and CDR2 LQKENI. CDR3 sequence: CASSPQGGNEKLFF. The CDR3 DNA reads TGTGCCAGCTCACCACAGGGAGGGAATGAAAAACTGTTTTTT.

The V and J genes are TRBV6-5 and TRBJ2-3; no definite D call. The CDR3 is 14 residues long. Trimming stripped 4 bases from V and 1 base from J, with 9 bases between. The V gene's germline CDR1 is MNHEY and CDR2 SVGAGI. CDR3 in DNA: TGTGCCAGCAGTTGGGGATTAGGCACAGATACGCAGTATTTT. This sequence encodes CASSWGLGTDTQYF.

The chain carries TRBV5-1 and TRBJ1-1; 7 bases agree with TRBD1. The CDR3 extends over 16 amino acids. Trimming at V came to 2 bases and at J to 4 bases, leaving 11 bases not matched to a gene. Germline V CDR1 and CDR2: SGHRS, YFSETQ. The CDR3 nucleotides read TGCGCCAGCAGCTTCACGGGGGCAGGGGGAGGCACTGAAGCTTTCTTT. As protein: CASSFTGAGGGTEAFF.

J is TRBJ2-1 and V is TRBV19; 7 bases agree with TRBD2. From germline, CDR1 is LNHDA and CDR2 SQIVND (reference sequence). With V trimmed by 7 bases and J by 1 base, 10 bases remained unmatched. This CDR3 is built from 16 residues. CDR3 protein: CASKLTGRGSYNEQFF. In DNA form, the CDR3 reads TGTGCCAGTAAACTTACTGGGAGGGGATCCTACAATGAGCAGTTCTTC. The variable domain in full, completed from reference TRBV19 and TRBJ2-1, reads DGGITQSPKYLFRKEGQNVTLSCEQNLNHDAMYWYRQDPGQGLRLIYYSQIVNDFQKGDIAEGYSVSREKKESFPLTVTSAQKNPTAFYLCASKLTGRGSYNEQFFGPGTRLTVL.

Written as DNA, the CDR3 is TGTGCCAGCAGCTTACAATCGGGCCCGTACGGGGAGCAGTACTTC. Its protein product is CASSLQSGPYGEQYF. This rearrangement joins TRBV7-9 to TRBJ2-7; no clear D gene. CDR1 and CDR2 (germline): SEHNR, FQNEAQ (reference sequence). The CDR3 contains 15 residues. V dropped 2 bases and J dropped 7 bases, with 18 bases sitting between them.

Here the CDR3 reads CASTQVGTLYGYTF. DNA of the CDR3: TGCGCCAGCACCCAAGTCGGGACCCTTTATGGCTACACCTTC. The rearrangement links TRBV5-1 to TRBJ1-2; D perhaps matches TRBD1 (5 bases). V lost 6 bases to trimming and J lost 5 bases, with 17 bases between them. The CDR3 is made up of 14 amino acids. Germline CDR1 and CDR2: SGHRS and YFSETQ.